Following are 30 T cell receptor beta chains from one sample sequenced in a study of T-cell reconstitution after alpha-beta-depleted transplantation in children. A library of TCRbeta sequences, prepared with unique molecular identifiers, was generated. TCRdb redid the calling of the PCR reads with MiXCR, one entry per CDR3 protein. The sample yields about 150,000 distinct CDR3 sequences, over 8.5% seen once. The specimen was PBMCs, collected before TCRalphabeta/CD19-depleted stem cell transplant. These TCRs come from a boy between 2 and 15 years old with acute myeloid leukemia, due to receive a stem cell transplant.

This clonotype was observed many times. The chain combines TRBV5-6 with TRBJ2-5; 8 bases line up with TRBD1. Per the germline V gene, CDR1 is SGHDT and CDR2 is YYEEEE. The CDR3 contains 15 residues. V lost 3 bases, J lost 4 bases, and 8 bases stayed unmatched. The CDR3 nucleotides read TGTGCCAGCAGCTCTGTGACAGGGGTGACAGAGACCCAGTACTTC. Translated, it gives CASSSVTGVTETQYF.

This clonotype appeared many times. This chain joins TRBV18 and TRBJ1-3; D is unclear. This CDR3 is 13 amino acids long. The germline CDR1 and CDR2 sequences are KGHSH and LQKENI. Trimming took off 2 bases at V and 2 bases at J, with 4 bases between the two ends. In nucleotides, the CDR3 is TGTGCCAGCTCACCAACGGCTGGAAACACCATATATTTT. This encodes CASSPTAGNTIYF.

This clonotype was recorded many times. This chain links TRBV28 with TRBJ2-2, with 14 bases lining up with TRBD2. Per the germline V gene, CDR1 is MDHEN and CDR2 is SYDVKM. With V trimmed by 6 bases and J by 8 bases, 5 bases remained unmatched. The CDR3 runs 15 residues. DNA of the CDR3: TGTGCCAGCAGACCAGGGACTAGCGGGAGAGGGGAGCTGTTTTTT. Encoded protein: CASRPGTSGRGELFF.

This clonotype was seen ten or more times. The chain links TRBV28 to TRBJ2-1; 7 bases are shared with TRBD2. Germline CDR1 reads MDHEN; CDR2 reads SYDVKM. This CDR3 region has 14 residues. Trimming took 7 bases from V and 7 from J; bases not matched to a gene: 10. CDR3 nucleotide sequence: TGTGCCAGCAATGTGGGAGGGATTTGGAATGAGCAGTTCTTC. It specifies CASNVGGIWNEQFF. Complete variable domain (other parts from reference TRBV28 and TRBJ2-1): DVKVTQSSRYLVKRTGEKVFLECVQDMDHENMFWYRQDPGLGLRLIYFSYDVKMKEKGDIPEGYSVSREKKERFSLILESASTNQTSMYLCASNVGGIWNEQFFGPGTRLTVL.

This clonotype was counted at least ten times. This chain links TRBV29-1 with TRBJ2-6, with a tentative D call TRBD1 (6 bases). Trimming left V 1 base short and J 0 bases short, with 7 bases between. Germline loops: CDR1 SQVTM, CDR2 ANQGSEA. CDR3 length: 15 residues. The DNA of the CDR3 is TGCAGCGTTGAAGTAGGGGGCTCTGGGGCCAACGTCCTGACTTTC. It codes for CSVEVGGSGANVLTF. The variable domain in full, completed from reference TRBV29-1 and TRBJ2-6, reads SAVISQKPSRDICQRGTSLTIQCQVDSQVTMMFWYRQQPGQSLTLIATANQGSEATYESGFVIDKFPISRPNLTFSTLTVSNMSPEDSSIYLCSVEVGGSGANVLTFGAGSRLTVL.

This clonotype was counted many times. This rearrangement joins TRBV7-2 to TRBJ2-3; D might be TRBD1 (5 bases). This CDR3 is 15 amino acids long. V lost 2 bases and J lost 3, with 12 bases in between. Germline loops: CDR1 SGHTA, CDR2 FQGNSA. CDR3: CASSLRAGSTDTQYF. The CDR3 coding sequence is TGTGCCAGCAGCTTACGGGCAGGGTCAACAGATACGCAGTATTTT.

This clonotype occurred many times. As DNA, the CDR3 is TGTGCCAGCAGTTTGTCCGGGGAGCTGTTTTTT. It yields the protein CASSLSGELFF. The chain employs TRBV12-3 or TRBV12-4 and TRBJ2-2; D gene unclear. V shed 3 bases and J shed 6 bases, with 2 bases lying between them. This CDR3 is 11 amino acids long.

This clonotype was seen many times. The V call is TRBV10-3, the J call TRBJ2-1; 8 positions match TRBD2. The V gene end was trimmed by 8 bases and the J gene end by 0 bases; junction bases not matched to a gene: 12. This CDR3 is 17 amino acids long. Germline V gene lookup returns CDR1 ENHRY and CDR2 SYGVKD. The CDR3 reads CAIGRAGGLSSYNEQFF. The CDR3 nucleotides are TGTGCCATCGGCAGGGCGGGAGGACTAAGCTCCTACAATGAGCAGTTCTTC.

This clonotype was observed many times. CDR3 amino acids: CASSQTRIETQYF. The CDR3 DNA reads as TGTGCCAGCAGCCAGACTAGAATAGAGACCCAGTACTTC. The chain uses TRBV3-1 and TRBJ2-5; tentative D call: TRBD2 (6 bases). The V gene lost 3 bases and the J gene lost 4 bases, with 9 bases spanning the gap. The CDR3 extends over 13 amino acids. Germline V CDR1 and CDR2: LGHDT, YNNKEL (reference sequence).

This clonotype was detected a few times. J is TRBJ1-4 and V is TRBV18, with a possible D match to TRBD1 (6 bases). The CDR3 covers 15 residues. Trimming left V 4 bases short and J 8 bases short, with 17 bases between. In germline, CDR1 is KGHSH, CDR2 LQKENI. CDR3 coding DNA: TGTGCCAGCTCACGGCAGCAGGGGACGGGGGAAAAACTGTTTTTT. It specifies CASSRQQGTGEKLFF. Together with reference TRBV18 and TRBJ1-4, the CDR3 gives the full variable domain: NAGVMQNPRHLVRRRGQEARLRCSPMKGHSHVYWYRQLPEEGLKFMVYLQKENIIDESGMPKERFSAEFPKEGPSILRIQQVVRGDSAAYFCASSRQQGTGEKLFFGSGTQLSVL.

This clonotype was seen repeatedly, ten times or more. V is TRBV3-1 and J is TRBJ2-1, with TRBD2 identical over 8 bases. V dropped 0 bases and J dropped 8; count of bases not matched to a gene: 6. The germline V gene encodes CDR1 LGHDT and CDR2 YNNKEL (reference sequence). The CDR3 length is 15 residues. The chain's CDR3 is CASSQDRGGPDEQFF. CDR3 sequence (DNA): TGTGCCAGCAGCCAAGATCGGGGGGGCCCTGATGAGCAGTTCTTC.

Many counts were recorded for this clonotype. This chain links TRBV10-3 with TRBJ2-3; maybe TRBD2 (6 bases). CDR3 size: 14 residues. V lost 6 bases to trimming and J lost 2 bases, with 12 bases between them. Germline CDR1 and CDR2: ENHRY and SYGVKD. The DNA for the CDR3 is TGTGCCATCAGACCAGGGACTGCCACAGATACGCAGTATTTT. As protein: CAIRPGTATDTQYF.

The chain has TRBV4-1 and TRBJ2-5; D tentatively reads TRBD1 or TRBD2 (5 bases each). V was clipped by 3 bases and J by 5 bases, with 10 bases between them. The CDR3 is 13 residues long. Germline loops: CDR1 MGHRA, CDR2 YSYEKL. The CDR3 region has the DNA TGCGCCAGCAGCCAGGGGGTTACGGAGACCCAGTACTTC. It yields the protein CASSQGVTETQYF.

This clonotype was picked up many times. This chain uses TRBV18 with TRBJ2-3; TRBD2 is a possible D gene (6 bases). Between the trimmed V and J ends, which lost 10 bases and 2 bases, there was a span of 19 bases. The CDR3 spans 15 residues. Germline-derived CDR1 and CDR2 are KGHSH and LQKENI. For the CDR3, the DNA is TGTGCCACCGACGGGAGACCTGAGGACACAGATACGCAGTATTTT. Residues: CATDGRPEDTDTQYF.

This clonotype appeared many times. This chain uses TRBV5-6 with TRBJ2-7; 7 bases agree with TRBD2. The germline V gene has CDR1 SGHDT and CDR2 YYEEEE. Trimming at V came to 0 bases and at J to 7 bases, leaving 7 bases not matched to a gene. The CDR3 is made up of 14 amino acids. CDR3 sequence: CASSLGGGRGEQYF. CDR3 bases: TGTGCCAGCAGCTTGGGTGGCGGGAGAGGTGAGCAGTACTTC.

This clonotype was seen repeatedly, ten times or more. This rearrangement joins TRBV18 to TRBJ2-7; possibly TRBD1 or TRBD2 for D (6 bases each). The CDR3 contains 15 residues. The V gene's germline CDR1 is KGHSH and CDR2 LQKENI. Trimming shortened V by 3 bases and J by 3 bases, and 15 bases separated the two germline ends. The CDR3 sequence: CASSPSRGVGYEQYF. The DNA of the CDR3 is TGTGCCAGCTCACCCTCTAGGGGGGTAGGCTACGAGCAGTACTTC.

In this sample, this clonotype turned up many times. The V call is TRBV4-1, the J call TRBJ1-2, with TRBD1 identical over 8 bases. Germline-derived CDR1 and CDR2 are MGHRA and YSYEKL. V lost 3 bases, J lost 3 bases, and 6 bases stayed unmatched. The CDR3 totals 15 residues. CDR3 sequence (DNA): TGCGCCAGCAGCCACCCCGGGACAGGCCACTATGGCTACACCTTC. This codes for CASSHPGTGHYGYTF.

This clonotype was seen ten or more times. J is TRBJ2-5 and V is TRBV7-2; possibly TRBD1 for D (6 bases). V was clipped by 4 bases and J by 8 bases, with 11 bases between them. The germline V gene encodes CDR1 SGHTA and CDR2 FQGNSA. The CDR3 runs to 12 residues. This CDR3 reads CASSSLRGTQYF. DNA of the CDR3: TGTGCCAGCAGCTCACTCAGGGGCACCCAGTACTTC.

This clonotype was seen repeatedly, ten times or more. The rearrangement joins TRBV28 to TRBJ2-4; possible D gene TRBD1, 6 bases. With 3 bases removed from V and 0 bases from J, the gap between germline ends came to 21 bases. Germline V CDR1 and CDR2: MDHEN, SYDVKM. This CDR3 has 19 amino acids. Here the CDR3 DNA reads TGTGCCAGCAGTTTTAATGGTTGGGGGCCCCTCGTAGCCAAAAACATTCAGTACTTC. Translation: CASSFNGWGPLVAKNIQYF.

This clonotype was counted many times. This CDR3 reads CASRPTVSYEQYF. CDR3 nucleotides: TGCGCCAGCAGACCGACGGTCTCCTACGAGCAGTACTTC. The chain recombines TRBV5-1 with TRBJ2-7; no definite D call. Per germline, CDR1 SGHRS and CDR2 YFSETQ. Trimming stripped 5 bases from V and 0 bases from J, with 9 bases between. The CDR3 sequence is 13 residues long.

This clonotype was recorded at least ten times. The chain's CDR3 is CASSLGAGSRYGYTF. CDR3 DNA sequence: TGTGCCAGCAGCTTGGGGGCAGGATCCCGCTATGGCTACACCTTC. The genes are TRBV5-4 and TRBJ1-2; D not resolved. Germline lookup yields CDR1 SGHNT and CDR2 YYREEE (reference sequence). Trimming shortened V by 0 bases and J by 4 bases, and 13 bases separated the two germline ends. The CDR3 totals 15 residues.

This clonotype was seen at least ten times. The V and J genes are TRBV7-3 and TRBJ2-1; D remains ambiguous. CDR3 length: 13 residues. Between the trimmed V and J ends, which lost 6 bases and 4 bases, there was a span of 10 bases. Germline V gene lookup returns CDR1 SGHTA and CDR2 FQGTGA. CDR3 sequence reads: CASSPGHYNEQFF. CDR3 bases: TGTGCCAGCAGTCCCGGTCATTACAATGAGCAGTTCTTC.

For this clonotype: Just one base apart from a much larger clone, this may be a read error. V usage is TRBV14 and J usage is TRBJ2-2; D is ambiguous. This CDR3 contains 15 residues. Germline V gives CDR1 SGHDN, CDR2 FVKESK. CDR3 sequence: CDSSHHTLQPGELFF. The CDR3 nucleotides are TGTGACAGCAGCCATCATACCCTACAGCCAGGGGAGCTGTTTTTT.

There are many counts of this clonotype. The rearrangement links TRBV4-1 to TRBJ2-3, with 7 nucleotides matching TRBD2. This CDR3 contains 16 residues. CDR1 and CDR2 from the germline V gene are MGHRA and YSYEKL. Trimming took 3 bases from V and 2 from J; bases not matched to a gene: 8. CDR3 sequence (DNA): TGCGCCAGCAGCCAGAGCCGCGGGGGTTTCACAGATACGCAGTATTTT. Encoded protein: CASSQSRGGFTDTQYF.

This clonotype has ten or more counts. The chain uses TRBV2 and TRBJ1-6, with TRBD1 matching over 7 bases. V lost 10 bases to trimming and J lost 5 bases; unmatched junction nucleotides: 11. CDR1 is SNHLY and CDR2 is FYNNEI in the germline V gene. There are 15 residues in the CDR3. CDR3 loop: CATSKETGDNSPLHF. DNA for the CDR3: TGTGCCACCAGCAAAGAAACAGGGGATAATTCACCCCTCCACTTT.

Ten or more counts support this clonotype. The chain carries TRBV5-6 and TRBJ2-1, with D uncertain. Germline CDR1 and CDR2: SGHDT and YYEEEE. The CDR3 runs to 15 residues. The germline V and J ends were trimmed by 4 bases and 6 bases, with 17 bases remaining between them. CDR3 protein: CASSPPGVRSNEQFF. The CDR3 nucleotides read TGTGCCAGCAGCCCCCCTGGAGTCAGGAGCAATGAGCAGTTCTTC.

V usage is TRBV2 and J usage is TRBJ2-7, with TRBD2 matching over 9 bases. Germline loops: CDR1 SNHLY, CDR2 FYNNEI. The CDR3 contains 15 residues. After removal of 2 bases from V and 3 bases from J, the junction contained 5 bases not matched to a gene. CDR3 amino acids: CASSESGTSFYEQYF. For the CDR3, the DNA is TGTGCCAGCAGTGAATCAGGGACTAGCTTCTACGAGCAGTACTTC.

Ten or more counts support this clonotype. This chain connects TRBV20-1 to TRBJ2-1; 13 nucleotides line up with TRBD2. The junction had 13 bases not matched to a gene; V was cut back by 0 bases and J by 8 bases. CDR1 and CDR2 (germline): DFQATT, SNEGSKA (reference sequence). The CDR3 has 18 amino acids. CDR3 residues: CSARDERTSGRAWHEQFF. The CDR3 bases are TGCAGTGCTAGAGATGAGAGAACTAGCGGGAGGGCCTGGCATGAGCAGTTCTTC.

This clonotype was recorded at least ten times. V and J are TRBV27 and TRBJ2-3; D unresolved. The germline CDR1 and CDR2 sequences are MNHEY and SMNVEV (reference sequence). V shed 6 bases and J shed 5 bases, with 12 bases lying between them. CDR3 size: 13 residues. Here the CDR3 DNA reads TGTGCCAGCAGCGATAACATGGTAGATACGCAGTATTTT. It codes for CASSDNMVDTQYF.

This clonotype is categorized as medium-sized. The V gene is TRBV10-2, the J gene TRBJ1-5; D is possibly TRBD1 (5 bases). Germline V gene sequence: CDR1 WSHSY, CDR2 SAAADI. The CDR3 loop spans 15 amino acids. The V end lost 0 bases, the J end lost 6 bases, and 12 bases lay between the germline ends. The CDR3 nucleotides are TGCGCCAGCAGTGAGTCTGGGACGGCCGGTCAGCCCCAGCATTTT. Its translation is CASSESGTAGQPQHF.